The 7 T cell receptor beta chains below were found in one sample sequenced in a study of T cell repertoires in cytomegalovirus infection. Each CDR3 protein is one row after TCRdb ran MiXCR on the reads. The sample has a few hundred thousand distinct CDR3 sequences; roughly 15% are singletons. Sequenced material: PBMCs. Receptor source: a human donor in good health (CMV status not recorded). Some clones in this sample may be carry-over from other donors' samples.

This clonotype was seen only a few times. This chain joins TRBV11-2 and TRBJ1-2, with D possibly matching TRBD1 (5 bases). The CDR3 extends over 14 amino acids. V lost 3 bases to trimming and J lost 3 bases, with 11 bases between them. Germline assignment: CDR1 SGHAT and CDR2 FQNNGV. CDR3 bases: TGTGCCAGCAGCTTCTGGGAACAGGACTATGGCTACACCTTC. Its protein product is CASSFWEQDYGYTF.

This clonotype was seen a handful of times. V and J are TRBV24-1 and TRBJ2-1; a weak D match, TRBD2 (6 bases). The CDR3 spans 13 residues. Trimming took 9 bases from V and 15 from J, leaving 23 bases between them. The germline V gene encodes CDR1 KGHDR and CDR2 SFDVKD. The CDR3 protein is CATSGTGTPKRFF. The CDR3 DNA reads TGTGCCACCTCCGGAACCGGGACTCCAAAAAGGTTCTTC.

This clonotype was seen a few times. V is TRBV12-3 or TRBV12-4 and J is TRBJ2-3; D is unresolved. Trimming stripped 6 bases from V and 1 base from J, with 14 bases between. The CDR3 runs 15 residues. In DNA form, the CDR3 reads TGTGCCAGCAGCCACGCCGCCCCACGCACAGATACGCAGTATTTT. Translation gives CASSHAAPRTDTQYF.

The chain employs TRBV5-4 and TRBJ1-4; D possibly corresponds to TRBD1 (6 bases). The length of the CDR3 is 16 residues. From germline, CDR1 is SGHNT and CDR2 YYREEE (reference sequence). V was shortened by 4 bases and J by 7 bases, with 20 bases between the two germline ends. The CDR3, as DNA: TGTGCCAGCAGCCCAGGGACAAATCCCCGGAGTGAAAAACTGTTTTTT. Encoded protein: CASSPGTNPRSEKLFF. Full variable domain (outside the CDR3, taken from reference TRBV5-4 and TRBJ1-4): ETGVTQSPTHLIKTRGQQVTLRCSSQSGHNTVSWYQQALGQGPQFIFQYYREEENGRGNFPPRFSGLQFPNYSSELNVNALELDDSALYLCASSPGTNPRSEKLFFGSGTQLSVL.

In this sample, this clonotype turned up a few times. The rearrangement uses TRBV6-2 or TRBV6-3 and TRBJ2-2; D remains ambiguous. Trimming left V 8 bases short and J 0 bases short, with 13 bases between. The CDR3 loop spans 15 amino acids. Germline values: CDR1 MNHEY, CDR2 SVGEGT. The DNA for the CDR3 is TGTGCCAGCTCAAAGCAACCCCCGAACACCGGGGAGCTGTTTTTT. Encoded protein: CASSKQPPNTGELFF.

The sample holds many counts of this clonotype. A junction boundary mismatches the germline segment, possibly from a read error. This chain uses TRBV7-7 with TRBJ1-1, with D hard to call. Per the germline V gene, CDR1 is SSHAT and CDR2 is FNYEAQ (reference sequence). The CDR3 consists of 13 residues. CDR3 in DNA: TGTGCTAGCAGTCTCGACATCCGCACTGAAGCTTTCTTT. This gives the protein CASSLDIRTEAFF.

This clonotype came up a few times. The chain is built from TRBV19 and TRBJ2-6, with D perhaps TRBD1 (5 bases). Germline loops: CDR1 LNHDA, CDR2 SQIVND (reference sequence). The V end was cut by 3 bases, the J end by 1 base, with 7 bases between. This CDR3 has 15 amino acids. In DNA form, the CDR3 reads TGTGCCAGTAGTATGGGGCGATCTGGGGCCAACGTCCTGACTTTC. Its protein is CASSMGRSGANVLTF.